These T cell receptor beta chains were read from a single sample in a study of blood T cell repertoires in COVID-19. Method: immunoSEQ multiplex PCR; TCRdb's copy keeps in-frame clones and lacks some. The table has approximately 300,000 clones, approximately 90% seen once. The sequenced material came from peripheral blood. The source of these receptors is a woman in her forties or fifties who had recovered from COVID-19. Both conserved end residues are part of each CDR3. D genes are given only for firm matches. Expanded clones are given a class, and other clones once, few, many or no size at all.

>.|TRBV27|.|TRBJ2-3
TGTGCCAGAGTCCCCGGTGGTGCAGATACGCAGTATTTT
CARVPGGADTQYF
>TRBD1|TRBV10-2|.|TRBJ2-7
TGCGCCAGCAGTGAGAACGGGGACAGGCGATACGAGCAGTACTTC
CASSENGDRRYEQYF
>TRBD2|TRBV4-3|.|TRBJ2-2
TGCGCCAGCCGCGGGGGGGCCAGTGGCACCGGGGAGCTGTTTTTT
CASRGGASGTGELFF
>TRBD1|TRBV4-2|few|TRBJ2-7
TGTGCCAGCAGCCAAGCCCGGGACAGTTCCTACGAGCAGTACTTC
CASSQARDSSYEQYF
>TRBD2|TRBV28|.|TRBJ2-7
TGTGCCAGCCAACTAGCGGGGGACTACGAGCAGTACTTC
CASQLAGDYEQYF
>.|TRBV5-4|.|TRBJ2-7
TGTGCCAGCAGCTATAACGGGGTTTCCTACGAGCAGTACTTC
CASSYNGVSYEQYF
>TRBD1|TRBV15|.|TRBJ1-3
TGTGCCACCAGCAGGTTGACAGGGTCGGCCGGAAACACCATATATTTT
CATSRLTGSAGNTIYF
>.|TRBV25-1|.|TRBJ2-7
TGTGCCAGCAAACCAGACAGGAAAGACTACGAGCAGTACTTC
CASKPDRKDYEQYF
>.|TRBV7-2|.|TRBJ1-1
TGTGCCAGCAGCTTAGTCAGTGGCAGGGGACGAACTGAAGCTTTCTTT
CASSLVSGRGRTEAFF
>.|TRBV7-8|.|TRBJ1-5
TGTGCCAGCAGCCCCCCTTATCAGCCCCAGCATTTT
CASSPPYQPQHF
>.|TRBV5-1|.|TRBJ1-2
TGCGCCAGCAGCCCAGGCGAGTTTGTGAAATATGGCTACACCTTC
CASSPGEFVKYGYTF
>.|TRBV3-1/TRBV3-2|.|TRBJ2-1
TGTGCCAGCAGCCAAGCCCTGACAGGATACAATGAGCAGTTCTTC
CASSQALTGYNEQFF
>TRBD1|TRBV9|.|TRBJ1-2
TGTGCCAGCAGCGTAGGGGGACAGGGAAACTATGGCTACACCTTC
CASSVGGQGNYGYTF
>.|TRBV30|.|TRBJ1-2
TGTGCCTACCGGTGGAACTATGGCTACACCTTC
CAYRWNYGYTF
>TRBD1|TRBV7-9|.|TRBJ1-1
TGTGCCAGCAGCTTAGGCCAGGGGGCTGAAGCTTTCTTT
CASSLGQGAEAFF
>.|TRBV4-1|.|TRBJ2-2
TGCGCCAGCACAGTCGTACAGGGTCGAGTCACCGGGGAGCTGTTTTTT
CASTVVQGRVTGELFF
>TRBD2|TRBV24-1|.|TRBJ2-2
TGTGCCACCAGTGACACCGGACTAGAGACCGGGGAGCTGTTTTTT
CATSDTGLETGELFF
>TRBD1|TRBV7-3|.|TRBJ1-1
TGTGCCAGCAGCCCCTCGACAGGGGCGATCACTGAAGCTTTCTTT
CASSPSTGAITEAFF
>TRBD1|TRBV29-1|.|TRBJ2-3
TGCAGCGTCCTCGGGACAGGGGGCGCGTCGGATACGCAGTATTTT
CSVLGTGGASDTQYF
>TRBD1|TRBV28|.|TRBJ2-7
TGTGCCAGCAGTTTAAGCAGGGGGTACGAGCAGTACTTC
CASSLSRGYEQYF
>.|TRBV9|.|TRBJ1-2
TGTGCCAGCAGCGTAGTTGCAGGGGCCAGCTCTCTCTATGGCTACACCTTC
CASSVVAGASSLYGYTF
>TRBD1|TRBV28|.|TRBJ1-1
TGTGCCAGCAGTTGGGGACAGGCCACGGGGAACACTGAAGCTTTCTTT
CASSWGQATGNTEAFF
>.|TRBV6-5|few|TRBJ1-3
TGTGCCAGCAGTCCGCAGGGTCACGCTGGAAACACCATATATTTT
CASSPQGHAGNTIYF
>TRBD1|TRBV7-9|.|TRBJ1-1
TGTGCCAGTTATACAGGGGGCACTGAAGCTTTCTTT
CASYTGGTEAFF
>.|TRBV9|.|TRBJ1-2
TGTGCCAGCAGCGGCTATCAACAGGGTTGGAATGGCTACACCTTC
CASSGYQQGWNGYTF
>TRBD2|TRBV9|.|TRBJ2-3
TGTGCCAGCAGCGTAGAGCTAGCGGGAGCGGGACACACAGATACGCAGTATTTT
CASSVELAGAGHTDTQYF
>.|TRBV29-1|.|TRBJ1-3
TGCAGCGTTAGGACAGATTTAGGAAACACCATATATTTT
CSVRTDLGNTIYF
>.|TRBV2|.|TRBJ2-5
TGTGCCAGCAGTGGCGGGGAAAAAGAGACCCAGTACTTC
CASSGGEKETQYF
>.|TRBV3-1/TRBV3-2|.|TRBJ1-4
TGTGCCAGCAGCCAAGGGGGGGGTGGAGAAAAACTGTTTTTT
CASSQGGGGEKLFF
>TRBD1|TRBV15|once|TRBJ2-3
TGTGCCACCAGCTACGGCAGGGGGCAGGGCACAGATACGCAGTATTTT
CATSYGRGQGTDTQYF
>TRBD1|TRBV3-1/TRBV3-2|.|TRBJ2-3
TGTGCCAGCAGCCTCGCCGGGACAGGGGACACAGATACGCAGTATTTT
CASSLAGTGDTDTQYF
>.|TRBV7-2|.|TRBJ2-6
TGTGCCAGCAGCTTTCAGGGAAGCGGGGCCAACGTCCTGACTTTC
CASSFQGSGANVLTF
>.|TRBV6-2/TRBV6-3|.|TRBJ2-7
TGTGCCAGCAGTTATAAACTAGTGAGGATCTACGAGCAGTACTTC
CASSYKLVRIYEQYF
>.|TRBV5-1|.|TRBJ1-1
TGCGCCAGCAGCTTGCAGGGAAGGGGCACTGAAGCTTTCTTT
CASSLQGRGTEAFF
>.|TRBV5-5|many|TRBJ1-6
TGTGCCAGCAGCTTGGGAGGGACTAGTTATAATTCACCCCTCCACTTT
CASSLGGTSYNSPLHF
>.|TRBV6-6|.|TRBJ1-5
TGTGCCAGCAGCACAGACACCCAGCCCCAGCATTTT
CASSTDTQPQHF
>.|TRBV28|.|TRBJ1-2
TGTGCCAGCAGTCCGACAGCCATTCGACACTATGGCTACACCTTC
CASSPTAIRHYGYTF
>TRBD2|TRBV7-2|.|TRBJ2-2
TGTGCCAGCAGCTTACGCCCCACCGGGACTACGAACACCGGGGAGCTGTTTTTT
CASSLRPTGTTNTGELFF
>TRBD1|TRBV18|.|TRBJ1-2
TGTGCCAGCTCACCGGGACAGGGGTATGGCTACACCTTC
CASSPGQGYGYTF
>TRBD1|TRBV5-1|.|TRBJ2-7
TGCGCCAGCAGCCCAGGGACAGGGGCCTACGAGCAGTACTTC
CASSPGTGAYEQYF
>TRBD1|TRBV4-2|.|TRBJ1-4
TGTGCCAGCAGCCGATCCGACAGGGGAGGGGAAGAAAAACTGTTTTTT
CASSRSDRGGEEKLFF
>TRBD1|TRBV19|once|TRBJ2-1
TGTGCCAGTAGACGCGACAGGGGAATGTATGAGCAGTTCTTC
CASRRDRGMYEQFF
>TRBD2|TRBV7-2|.|TRBJ2-7
TGTGCCAGCAGCCTCGGCGGGGGACTAGCGTCCTACGAGCAGTACTTC
CASSLGGGLASYEQYF
>.|TRBV21-1|few|TRBJ2-7
TGTGCCAGCAGCAAAAGTCCTAGCCCCTACGAGCAGTACTTC
CASSKSPSPYEQYF
>TRBD2|TRBV4-3|once|TRBJ2-4
TGCGCCAGCAGCCAAGATGGACTAGTTCAAAACATTCAGTACTTC
CASSQDGLVQNIQYF
>TRBD1|TRBV5-1|few|TRBJ2-2
TGCGCCAGCAGCGGCAGGGGGCCCGCTGGGACCGGGGAGCTGTTTTTT
CASSGRGPAGTGELFF
>TRBD1|TRBV5-4|.|TRBJ1-2
TGTGCCAGCAGCGGTGGACAGGGGAATTCCTATGGCTACACCTTC
CASSGGQGNSYGYTF
>TRBD2|TRBV3-1/TRBV3-2|.|TRBJ2-1
TGTGCCAGCAGCCCCCTGACTAGCGGGAGGAATGAGCAGTTCTTC
CASSPLTSGRNEQFF
>.|TRBV4-1|.|TRBJ1-4
TGCGCCAGCAGCCCCCTGGGCGGGGCAACAAACGAAAAACTGTTTTTT
CASSPLGGATNEKLFF
>.|TRBV21-1|.|TRBJ2-1
TGTGCCAGCAGCAATAAGGACAGGGTTAATTATTACAATGAGCAGTTCTTC
CASSNKDRVNYYNEQFF
>.|TRBV7-2|.|TRBJ2-1
TGTGCCAGCAGTTTAGTACGGGGTGGCAATGAGCAGTTCTTC
CASSLVRGGNEQFF
>.|TRBV7-9|.|TRBJ2-1
TGTGCCAGCAGCTCAATCTACAATGAGCAGTTCTTC
CASSSIYNEQFF
>TRBD2|TRBV14|.|TRBJ2-3
TGTGCCAGCGCGGCAGCGGGAGTTCCAGATACGCAGTATTTT
CASAAAGVPDTQYF
>.|TRBV5-1|.|TRBJ2-5
TGCGCCAGCAGCTTGGCTTTGGGCCCCGGAGAGACCCAGTACTTC
CASSLALGPGETQYF
>.|TRBV4-3|many|TRBJ1-2
TGCGCCAGCAGCCAAGGGCTTGGTCATACGGGCTATGGCTACACCTTC
CASSQGLGHTGYGYTF
>.|TRBV27|.|TRBJ2-2
TGTGCCAGCAGTTCAATAGACAGGACAACCGGGGAGCTGTTTTTT
CASSSIDRTTGELFF
>TRBD1|TRBV28|.|TRBJ1-3
TGTGCCAGCAGTTCCCCGCAGGGGGCTGGAAACACCATATATTTT
CASSSPQGAGNTIYF
>TRBD2|TRBV5-1|.|TRBJ2-2
TGCGCCAGCAGCTTGGTGGCGGGAGCGGACGGGGAGCTGTTTTTT
CASSLVAGADGELFF
>.|TRBV6-5|.|TRBJ2-2
TGTGCCAGCAGTTCTCGCCAGGGCTCCGGGGAGCTGTTTTTT
CASSSRQGSGELFF